What follows are 19 T cell receptor beta chains derived from one specimen sequenced in a study of identical twins. TCRdb redid the calling of the 5' RACE reads with MiXCR, one entry per CDR3 protein. Here the sample spans roughly 690,000 distinct CDR3 sequences, 21% being singletons. These data also featured in a second study, about T cells expressing NK-cell markers.

Sequenced sample: PBMCs. The receptors here all came from a woman younger than 30 in good health.

The genes are TRBV10-1 and TRBJ1-1; the match to TRBD1 covers 7 bases. Per germline, CDR1 WNHNN and CDR2 SYGVQD (reference sequence). CDR3 length: 13 residues. Germline trimming cut 0 bases from V and 7 bases from J; bases unmatched to any gene: 2. The CDR3 coding sequence is TGCGCCAGCAGTGAGTCGTGGACAGGTGAAGCTTTCTTT. It codes for CASSESWTGEAFF.

This clonotype was observed a few times. V gene TRBV20-1 combines with J gene TRBJ2-7, with D perhaps matching TRBD1 (6 bases). V was trimmed by 6 bases and J by 6 bases, leaving 18 bases between them. This CDR3 has 13 amino acids. CDR1 and CDR2 from the germline V gene are DFQATT and SNEGSKA (reference sequence). CDR3 amino acids: CSAPTGFPSEQYF. In DNA, the CDR3 is TGCAGTGCGCCCACAGGGTTCCCATCCGAGCAGTACTTC.

This clonotype appeared once. This chain's CDR3 is CASSKQGPLVGNF. CDR3 sequence (DNA): TGTGCCAGCAGCAAACAGGGGCCCCTCGTCGGAAACTTC. This chain joins TRBV21-1 and TRBJ2-7; the table's D call, TRBD1, has no DNA check behind it. TRBV21-1 is described as a pseudogene. This CDR3 comprises 13 residues.

This clonotype was seen a few times. The chain uses TRBV7-3 and TRBJ2-7; D not certain. Germline V gene lookup returns CDR1 SGHTA and CDR2 FQGTGA. This CDR3 contains 13 residues. With 5 bases removed from V and 3 bases from J, the gap between germline ends came to 11 bases. CDR3 bases: TGTGCCAGCAGCCCACTGGTAGGCTACGAGCAGTACTTC. Amino acid sequence: CASSPLVGYEQYF.

This clonotype appeared a few times. The chain carries TRBV7-9 and TRBJ2-3, with TRBD1 matching 11 bases. In germline, CDR1 is SEHNR, CDR2 FQNEAQ (reference sequence). The CDR3 extends over 15 amino acids. J was trimmed by 4 bases and V by 3 bases; bases with no gene match: 3. The CDR3 loop reads CASSFWTGGADTQYF. In DNA, the CDR3 is TGTGCCAGCAGCTTTTGGACAGGGGGCGCAGATACGCAGTATTTT.

This clonotype has a handful of counts. V gene TRBV6-5 combines with J gene TRBJ2-1, with 9 bases identical to TRBD2. J was trimmed by 12 bases and V by 2 bases; bases with no gene match: 11. Per the germline V gene, CDR1 is MNHEY and CDR2 is SVGAGI. CDR3 length: 15 residues. CDR3 sequence (DNA): TGTGCCAGCAGTTACGGACCCAGCGGGAGGTGGAGGCAGTTCTTC. Amino acids: CASSYGPSGRWRQFF.

This clonotype was counted a few times. This sequence joins TRBV5-6 and TRBJ1-6; perhaps TRBD1 as D (5 bases). CDR3 length: 15 residues. V lost 4 bases and J 7 bases, leaving 15 bases between the germline ends. The germline V gene has CDR1 SGHDT and CDR2 YYEEEE. CDR3 region: CASSGPGLTNSPLHF. In nucleotides, the CDR3 is TGTGCCAGCAGCGGACCGGGACTGACAAATTCACCCCTCCACTTT.

This clonotype was seen a handful of times. The rearrangement uses TRBV7-6 and TRBJ2-2; either TRBD1 or TRBD2 may fit D (5 bases each). The V end lost 3 bases, the J end lost 7 bases, and 18 bases lay between the germline ends. The CDR3 has 16 residues. Germline CDR1 and CDR2: SGHVS and FNYEAQ. DNA for the CDR3: TGTGCCAGCAGCTTGGGGGATAGGTCGGGCCTCGGGGAGCTGTTTTTT. Translation gives CASSLGDRSGLGELFF.

V and J are TRBV27 and TRBJ2-3; no clear D gene. V was trimmed by 4 bases and J by 2 bases, leaving 7 bases between them. CDR1 and CDR2 from the germline V gene are MNHEY and SMNVEV (reference sequence). This CDR3 is 13 amino acids long. DNA for the CDR3: TGTGCCAGCAGTTCCAGCTTCACAGATACGCAGTATTTT. Translated: CASSSSFTDTQYF.

This clonotype was seen more than once but under ten times. V is TRBV10-3 and J is TRBJ2-2; D not resolved. V shed 3 bases and J shed 7 bases, with 15 bases lying between them. Germline CDR1 and CDR2: ENHRY and SYGVKD. This CDR3 has 15 amino acids. The CDR3 region has the DNA TGTGCCATCAGTGACACTGCCACGACGGGCGGGGAGCTGTTTTTT. Translated: CAISDTATTGGELFF.

This clonotype was detected only a few times. V usage is TRBV7-6 and J usage is TRBJ1-6; TRBD1 matches at 7 bases. The ends lost 5 bases at V and 8 bases at J; junction bases unmatched: 9. Germline V gene data show CDR1 as SGHVS and CDR2 as FNYEAQ. The CDR3 runs 15 residues. In DNA form, the CDR3 reads TGTGCCAGCAGCCTTCAACAGGGGCGGGATTCACCCCTCCACTTT. This codes for CASSLQQGRDSPLHF.

The chain employs TRBV18 and TRBJ2-1; no clear D gene. This CDR3 has 16 amino acids. The V gene's germline CDR1 is KGHSH and CDR2 LQKENI. Trimming took off 5 bases at V and 3 bases at J, with 17 bases between the two ends. CDR3 residues: CASSFNGSPLYNEQFF. CDR3 sequence (DNA): TGTGCCAGCTCATTTAATGGGTCTCCACTCTACAATGAGCAGTTCTTC.

In this sample, this clonotype turned up many times. The rearrangement joins TRBV12-3 or TRBV12-4 to TRBJ2-1; D uncertain. The CDR3 is 13 amino acids. V was shortened by 8 bases and J by 6 bases, with 14 bases between the two germline ends. The CDR3 spells CASRASFGNEQFF. CDR3 nucleotides: TGTGCCAGCCGAGCCTCGTTCGGCAATGAGCAGTTCTTC.

This clonotype occurred a few times. The chain recombines TRBV7-6 with TRBJ2-2; the D gene is possibly TRBD1 (5 bases). CDR1 is SGHVS and CDR2 is FNYEAQ in the germline V gene. Trimming removed 3 bases at V and 6 bases at J, with 14 bases between. The CDR3 runs to 15 residues. The CDR3 loop reads CASSFWQGHPGELFF. For the CDR3, the DNA is TGTGCCAGCAGCTTTTGGCAGGGTCATCCCGGGGAGCTGTTTTTT.

The chain carries TRBV10-3 and TRBJ1-2; D might be TRBD1 (5 bases). Germline-derived CDR1 and CDR2 are ENHRY and SYGVKD. Trimming pared 2 bases from V and 1 base from J, leaving 8 bases between. CDR3 length: 14 residues. CDR3 amino acids: CAISEADSNYGYTF. The CDR3 nucleotides read TGTGCCATCAGTGAGGCTGACAGTAACTATGGCTACACCTTC.

The chain carries TRBV5-5 and TRBJ1-4; weak D call: TRBD1 (6 bases). With 4 bases removed from V and 6 bases from J, the gap between germline ends came to 13 bases. In germline, CDR1 is SGHKS, CDR2 YYEKEE (reference sequence). The CDR3 has 14 amino acids. DNA for the CDR3: TGTGCCAGCAGCCCTGTACAGGGTTATGAAAAACTGTTTTTT. It specifies CASSPVQGYEKLFF.

This clonotype has more than one count but fewer than ten. The V call is TRBV27, the J call TRBJ1-1; D remains unclear. Trimming removed 4 bases at V and 4 bases at J, with 10 bases between. CDR1 is MNHEY and CDR2 is SMNVEV in the germline V gene (reference sequence). The CDR3 has 13 amino acids. The CDR3: CASSSRRSTEAFF. The CDR3 nucleotides are TGTGCCAGCAGTTCACGAAGGAGCACTGAAGCTTTCTTT.

This clonotype turned up a few times. The chain links TRBV12-3 or TRBV12-4 to TRBJ1-1; 7 bases align to TRBD1. The trim removed 2 bases at V and 4 bases at J, leaving 7 bases unmatched. The CDR3 sequence is 15 residues long. The CDR3 nucleotides are TGTGCCAGCAGTTTAAAGGGGGCGGACCCCACTGAAGCTTTCTTT. This codes for CASSLKGADPTEAFF.

CDR3 DNA: TGTGCCAGCAGCGTAGTGTCTAGCGGGGAGCAGTTCTTC. It yields the protein CASSVVSSGEQFF. The chain combines TRBV9 with TRBJ2-1, with TRBD2 matching 8 bases. V was pared by 0 bases and J by 10 bases, with 3 bases of the junction left unmatched. Germline CDR1 and CDR2: SGDLS and YYNGEE. The length of the CDR3 is 13 residues. Looking up the rest from reference TRBV9 and TRBJ2-1 gives the full variable domain: DSGVTQTPKHLITATGQRVTLRCSPRSGDLSVYWYQQSLDQGLQFLIQYYNGEERAKGNILERFSAQQFPDLHSELNLSSLELGDSALYFCASSVVSSGEQFFGPGTRLTVL.